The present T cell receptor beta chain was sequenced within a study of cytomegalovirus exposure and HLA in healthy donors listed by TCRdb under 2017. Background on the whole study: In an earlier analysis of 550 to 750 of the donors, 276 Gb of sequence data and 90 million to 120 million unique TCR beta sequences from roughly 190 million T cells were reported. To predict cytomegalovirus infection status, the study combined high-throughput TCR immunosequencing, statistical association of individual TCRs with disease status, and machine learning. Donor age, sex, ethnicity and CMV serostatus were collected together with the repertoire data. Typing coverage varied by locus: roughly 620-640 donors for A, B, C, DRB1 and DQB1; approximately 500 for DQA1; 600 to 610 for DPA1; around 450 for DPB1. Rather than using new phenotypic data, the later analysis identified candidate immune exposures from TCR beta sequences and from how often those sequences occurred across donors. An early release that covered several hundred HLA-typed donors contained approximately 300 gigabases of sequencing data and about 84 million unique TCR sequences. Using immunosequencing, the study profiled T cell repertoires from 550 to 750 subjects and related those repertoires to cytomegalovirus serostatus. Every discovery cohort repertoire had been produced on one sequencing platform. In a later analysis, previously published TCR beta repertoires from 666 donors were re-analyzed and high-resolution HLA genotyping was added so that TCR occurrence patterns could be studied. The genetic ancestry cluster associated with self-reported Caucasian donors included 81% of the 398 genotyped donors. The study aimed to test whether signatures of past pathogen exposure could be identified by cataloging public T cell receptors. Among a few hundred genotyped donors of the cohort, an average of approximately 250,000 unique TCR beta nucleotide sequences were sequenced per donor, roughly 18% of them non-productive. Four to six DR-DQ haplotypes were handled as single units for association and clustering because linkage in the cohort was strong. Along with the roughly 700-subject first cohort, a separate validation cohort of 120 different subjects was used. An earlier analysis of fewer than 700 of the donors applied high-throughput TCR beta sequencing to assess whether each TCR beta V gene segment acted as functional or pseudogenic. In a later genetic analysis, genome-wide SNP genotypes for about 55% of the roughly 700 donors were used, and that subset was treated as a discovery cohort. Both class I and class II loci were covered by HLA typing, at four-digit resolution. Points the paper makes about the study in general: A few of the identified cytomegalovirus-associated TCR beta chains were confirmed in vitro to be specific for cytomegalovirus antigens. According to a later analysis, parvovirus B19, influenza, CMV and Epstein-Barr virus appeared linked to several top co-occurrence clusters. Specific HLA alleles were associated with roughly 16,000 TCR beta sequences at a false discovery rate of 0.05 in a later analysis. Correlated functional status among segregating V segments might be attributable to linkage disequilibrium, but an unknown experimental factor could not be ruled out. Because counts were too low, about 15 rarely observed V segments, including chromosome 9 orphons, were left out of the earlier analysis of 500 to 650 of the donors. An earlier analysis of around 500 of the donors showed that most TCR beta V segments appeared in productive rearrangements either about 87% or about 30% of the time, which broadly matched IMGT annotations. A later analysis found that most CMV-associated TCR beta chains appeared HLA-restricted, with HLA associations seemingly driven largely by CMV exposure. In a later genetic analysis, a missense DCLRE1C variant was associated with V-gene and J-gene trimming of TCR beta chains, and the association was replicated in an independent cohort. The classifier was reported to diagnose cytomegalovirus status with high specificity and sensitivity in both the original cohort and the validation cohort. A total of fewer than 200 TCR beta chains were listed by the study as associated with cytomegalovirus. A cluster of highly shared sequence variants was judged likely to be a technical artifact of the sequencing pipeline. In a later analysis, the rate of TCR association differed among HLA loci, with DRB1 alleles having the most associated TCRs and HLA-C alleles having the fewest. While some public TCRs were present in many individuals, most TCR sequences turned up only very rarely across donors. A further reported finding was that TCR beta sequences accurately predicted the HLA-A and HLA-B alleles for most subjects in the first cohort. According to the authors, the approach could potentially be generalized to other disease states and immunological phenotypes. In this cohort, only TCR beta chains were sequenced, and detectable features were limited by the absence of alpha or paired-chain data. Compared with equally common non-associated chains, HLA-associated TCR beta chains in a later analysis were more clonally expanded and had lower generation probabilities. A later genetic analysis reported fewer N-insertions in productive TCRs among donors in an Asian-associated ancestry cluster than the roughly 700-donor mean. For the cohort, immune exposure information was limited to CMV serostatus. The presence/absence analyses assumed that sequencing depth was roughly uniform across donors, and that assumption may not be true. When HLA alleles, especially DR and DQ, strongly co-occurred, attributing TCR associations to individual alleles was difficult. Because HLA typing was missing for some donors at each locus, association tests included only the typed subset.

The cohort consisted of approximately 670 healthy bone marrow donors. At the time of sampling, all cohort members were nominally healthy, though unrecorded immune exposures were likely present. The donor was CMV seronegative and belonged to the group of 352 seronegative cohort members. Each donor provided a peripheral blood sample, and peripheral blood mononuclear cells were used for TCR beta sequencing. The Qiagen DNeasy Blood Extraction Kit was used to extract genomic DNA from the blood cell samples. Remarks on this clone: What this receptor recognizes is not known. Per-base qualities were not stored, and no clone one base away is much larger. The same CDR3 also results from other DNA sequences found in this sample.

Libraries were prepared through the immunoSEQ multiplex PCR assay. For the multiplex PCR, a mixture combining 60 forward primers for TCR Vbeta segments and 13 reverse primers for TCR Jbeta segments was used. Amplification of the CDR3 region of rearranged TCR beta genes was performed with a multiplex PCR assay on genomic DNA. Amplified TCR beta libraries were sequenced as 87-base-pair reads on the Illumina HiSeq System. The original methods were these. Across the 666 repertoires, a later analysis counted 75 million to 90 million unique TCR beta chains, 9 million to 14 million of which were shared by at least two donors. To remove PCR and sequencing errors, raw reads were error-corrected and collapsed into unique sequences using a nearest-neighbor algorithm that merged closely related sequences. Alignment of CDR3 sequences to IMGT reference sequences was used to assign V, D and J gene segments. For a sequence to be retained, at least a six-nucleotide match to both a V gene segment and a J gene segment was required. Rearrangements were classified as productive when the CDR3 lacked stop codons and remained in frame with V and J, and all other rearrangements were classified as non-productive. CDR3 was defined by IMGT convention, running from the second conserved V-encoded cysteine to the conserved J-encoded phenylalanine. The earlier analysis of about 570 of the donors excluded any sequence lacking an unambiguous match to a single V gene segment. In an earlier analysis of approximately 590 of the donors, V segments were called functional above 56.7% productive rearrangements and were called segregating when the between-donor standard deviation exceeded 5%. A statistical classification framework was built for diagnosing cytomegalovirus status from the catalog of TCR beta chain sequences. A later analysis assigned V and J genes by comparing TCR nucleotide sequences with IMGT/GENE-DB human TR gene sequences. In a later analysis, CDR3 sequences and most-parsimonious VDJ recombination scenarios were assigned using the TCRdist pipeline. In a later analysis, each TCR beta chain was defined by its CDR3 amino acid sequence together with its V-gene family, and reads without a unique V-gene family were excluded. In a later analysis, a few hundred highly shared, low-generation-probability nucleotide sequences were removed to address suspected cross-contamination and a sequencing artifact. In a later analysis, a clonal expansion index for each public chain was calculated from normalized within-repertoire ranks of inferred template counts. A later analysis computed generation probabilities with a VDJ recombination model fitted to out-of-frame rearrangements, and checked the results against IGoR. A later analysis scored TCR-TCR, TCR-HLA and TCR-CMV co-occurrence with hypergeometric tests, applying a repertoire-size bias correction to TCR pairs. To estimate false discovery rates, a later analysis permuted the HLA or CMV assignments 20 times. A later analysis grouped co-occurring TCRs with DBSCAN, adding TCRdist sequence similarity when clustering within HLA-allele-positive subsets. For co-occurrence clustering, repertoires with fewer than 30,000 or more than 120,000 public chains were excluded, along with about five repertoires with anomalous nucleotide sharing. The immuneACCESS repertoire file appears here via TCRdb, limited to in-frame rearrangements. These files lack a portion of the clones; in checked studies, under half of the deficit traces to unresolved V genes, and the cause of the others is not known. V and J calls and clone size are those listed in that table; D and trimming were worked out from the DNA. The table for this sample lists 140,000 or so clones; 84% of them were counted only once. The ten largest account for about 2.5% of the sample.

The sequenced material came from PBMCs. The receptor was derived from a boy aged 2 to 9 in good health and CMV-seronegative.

In nucleotides, the sequence is TGTGCCAGCAGCTTAGTAGGGGGAAATCAGCCCCAGCATTTT. Its product reads: CASSLVGGNQPQHF. The V and J segments used are TRBV7-2 and TRBJ1-5; TRBD1 could be the D gene, as 6 bases match. The germline V gene yields SGHTA for CDR1 and FQGNSA for CDR2. The CDR3 goes from the cysteine to the phenylalanine over 14 residues. The kept DNA is CDR3 alone, 42 bases in frame from the first base. Trimming costs V 1 base and J 4 bases, and their ends lie 8 bases apart.